The following is a T cell receptor (beta chain) sequence with its context. Its antigen is not yet known. A read error may produce the germline difference seen at one junction end. The sequencer listed for this sample is Illumina HiSeq 2000. Multiplex PCR amplification was used to generate the TCR beta chain libraries. High-throughput sequencing was used to analyze the amplified TCR beta chain products. Clones were called with MiXCR by TCRdb after fastp trimmed the public reads at Q25, and only in-frame beta chains were retained. Every CDR3 protein is listed once, alongside the most common genes and DNA of its rows. The sample table holds about 180,000 distinct CDR3 sequences, of which about 30% were seen once. The ten largest clones take up roughly 4.5% of the sample. The axillary draining lymph nodes of breast cancer patients were the source of the lymph node samples. This sample was included in a study of breast tumors, draining lymph nodes, adjacent tissues (dated by TCRdb to about 2016). For context, the study as a whole: TCR beta repertoires were compared across tumor, adjacent nontumor tissue and axillary lymph nodes obtained from breast cancer patients. In human breast cancer, the study set out to assess how tumor, surrounding tissue and draining lymph node repertoires relate to one another and whether T cells might be exchanged between them.

Via the germline V gene, CDR1 is SGHRS and CDR2 YFSETQ. Reading from cysteine to phenylalanine, the CDR3 counts 16 amino acids. Only CDR3 DNA is held: 48 bases, read in frame from base 1. On the study overall, not on this receptor specifically: T-cell repertoire diversity in tumors was found to be lower than in lymph nodes but higher than in nontumor tissue, and preferential V and J gene usage was observed. Tumor and nontumor tissue repertoires were significantly more similar in luminal-like than in basal-like breast cancer. The conclusion that tumor T cells originate in lymph nodes was framed as consistent with a hypothesis rather than directly demonstrated. The data were judged consistent with most tumor T cells deriving from the lymph node and then expanding within tumor tissue.

Sequencing was carried out using axillary lymph node tissue. The rearranged chain carries TRBV5-1 and TRBJ2-3; TRBD1 agrees with 8 junctional bases. The TCR was taken from a female donor with breast cancer. Some clones in this sample may be carry-over from other donors' samples. The CDR3 sequence is CASSPGQGPRGDTQYF. The DNA is as follows: TGTGCCAGCAGCCCTGGACAGGGCCCTCGAGGGGATACGCAGTATTTT. Reference TRBV5-1 and TRBJ2-3 proteins supply the regions before and after the CDR3; the full variable domain is: KAGVTQTPRYLIKTRGQQVTLSCSPISGHRSVSWYQQTPGQGLQFLFEYFSETQRNKGNFPGRFSGRQFSNSRSEMNVSTLELGDSALYLCASSPGQGPRGDTQYFGPGTRLTVL.